The 4 T cell receptor beta chains presented below share a single source sample, sequenced in a study of patients and donors after allogeneic stem cell transplantation (dated by TCRdb to about 2020). The protocol used for the library was RT-PCR. TCRdb lists the instrument as NextSeq 550. The raw public data were reprocessed by TCRdb itself: fastp quality trimming at Q25, MiXCR clonotype calling, in-frame beta chains only. Each entry is one CDR3 protein sequence, shown with its most common DNA and genes. This sample gives around 90,000 distinct CDR3 sequences in total; roughly 48% of them show up just once. About 58% of the sample belongs to the ten largest clones. The sequencing input was blood, either unsorted or a sorted T cell fraction (not recorded which). These TCRs come from a human donor who was either an allogeneic HSCT recipient or a stem cell or donor lymphocyte infusion donor (not recorded which). It is not recorded whose cells these are; they may come from a transplant donor.

The V gene is TRBV15, the J gene TRBJ1-4; D gene unclear. Germline CDR1 LNHNV, CDR2 YYDKDF (reference sequence). V shed 0 bases and J shed 8 bases, with 4 bases lying between them. There are 12 residues in the CDR3. The CDR3 bases are TGTGCCACCAGCAGAGATCAAGAAAAACTGTTTTTT. Translation: CATSRDQEKLFF.

The chain carries TRBV4-3 and TRBJ1-2, with 8 bases lining up with TRBD1. V dropped 4 bases and J dropped 5; count of bases not matched to a gene: 12. Germline values: CDR1 LGHNA, CDR2 YSLEER. The CDR3 sequence is 16 residues long. This CDR3 reads CASSPGRQGASYGYTF. In DNA form, the CDR3 reads TGCGCCAGCAGCCCTGGTCGTCAGGGGGCGAGTTATGGCTACACCTTC.

The genes are TRBV28 and TRBJ1-2; D remains ambiguous. The CDR3 contains 14 residues. V lost 6 bases and J 4 bases, leaving 15 bases between the germline ends. Germline CDR1 and CDR2: MDHEN and SYDVKM. As DNA, the CDR3 is TGTGCCAGCAGCCTACACGCGGCTGTCTATGGCTACACCTTC. Amino acids: CASSLHAAVYGYTF.

The chain recombines TRBV7-9 with TRBJ1-1; D possibly corresponds to TRBD1 (5 bases). Per germline, CDR1 SEHNR and CDR2 FQNEAQ (reference sequence). The V and J ends lost 5 bases and 0 bases respectively, with 10 bases between them. CDR3 size: 14 residues. The CDR3 DNA reads as TGTGCCAGCAGCGAAGGGGCAATGAACACTGAAGCTTTCTTT. Protein: CASSEGAMNTEAFF.